This TCR beta chain was sequenced during a study of T cells after yellow fever vaccination. The germline V and J ends were trimmed by 3 bases and 5 bases, with 10 bases remaining between them. The CDR3 has 13 amino acids. Each CDR3 protein gets one entry after TCRdb re-called the 5' RACE reads with MiXCR. The data contain some 500,000 distinct CDR3 sequences, approximately 12% of them singletons. The sequences come from PBMCs, collected on the day of the yellow fever booster vaccination. The V gene is TRBV12-3 or TRBV12-4, the J gene TRBJ2-5; D possibly uses TRBD1 or TRBD2 (5 bases each). The sequence was obtained from a man aged 25 to 40 who received the YFV17D yellow fever vaccine. CDR3 protein: CASSFKGTETQYF. CDR3 sequence (DNA): TGTGCCAGCAGTTTCAAGGGGACGGAGACCCAGTACTTC.